Below are 9 T cell receptor beta chains sequenced from a single sample in a study of Ad26.COV2.S vaccination and SARS-CoV-2 variants. The treatment here: about 20 received Ad26.COV2.S at low or high dose, single or two shots; about 5 received placebo; per-sample allocation not given. Samples were taken on day 63 after the first vaccine or placebo injection. Data came from immunoSEQ multiplex PCR; TCRdb stores just in-frame clones and leaves some out. The sample shows hundreds of thousands of clones, around 86% of them seen only once. The specimen was peripheral blood, collected in a trial of Ad26.COV2.S vaccine versus placebo. These receptors all come from a person between 18 and 65 years old who received the Ad26.COV2.S COVID-19 vaccine or a placebo.

The chain links TRBV14 to TRBJ1-1; the D gene is possibly TRBD1 (5 bases). Germline V gives CDR1 SGHDN, CDR2 FVKESK. V was pared by 0 bases and J by 3 bases, with 5 bases between. The CDR3 has 13 residues. CDR3 sequence: CASSQDRDTEAFF. CDR3 in DNA: TGTGCCAGCAGCCAAGACAGGGACACTGAAGCTTTCTTT.

The chain employs TRBV7-2 and TRBJ2-7, with D possibly TRBD2 on 5 matching bases. This CDR3 is 14 amino acids long. Germline loops: CDR1 SGHTA, CDR2 FQGNSA. Between the trimmed V and J ends, which lost 6 bases and 4 bases, there was a span of 16 bases. CDR3 residues: CASSPVIGLYEQYF. The CDR3 DNA reads TGTGCCAGCAGTCCCGTTATTGGACTTTACGAGCAGTACTTC. Using reference TRBV7-2 and TRBJ2-7 for the parts outside the CDR3, the full variable domain is GAGVSQSPSNKVTEKGKDVELRCDPISGHTALYWYRQSLGQGLEFLIYFQGNSAPDKSGLPSDRFSAERTGGSVSTLTIQRTQQEDSAVYLCASSPVIGLYEQYFGPGTRLTVT.

This chain links TRBV3-1 (or the pseudogene TRBV3-2) with TRBJ2-7, with D unclear. CDR3 length equals 11 residues. Trimming left V 1 base short and J 8 bases short, with 6 bases between. Per germline, CDR1 LGHDT and CDR2 YNNKEL (reference sequence). The CDR3 reads CASSQVQKQYF. The CDR3 DNA follows: TGTGCCAGCAGCCAAGTACAAAAGCAGTACTTC.

V usage is TRBV4-1 and J usage is TRBJ1-2; 8 bases align to TRBD1. Trimming took 3 bases from V and 4 from J; bases not matched to a gene: 13. Germline loops: CDR1 MGHRA, CDR2 YSYEKL. There are 17 residues in the CDR3. The CDR3 sequence is CASSQLHGQGATYGYTF. In DNA, the CDR3 is TGCGCCAGCAGCCAGCTGCACGGACAGGGTGCGACCTATGGCTACACCTTC.

The chain is built from TRBV12-5 and TRBJ1-5, with 7 bases that match TRBD1. Germline lookup yields CDR1 LGHNT and CDR2 FRNRAP. The CDR3 is made up of 14 amino acids. The junction had 9 bases not matched to a gene; V was cut back by 6 bases and J by 7 bases. This CDR3 reads CASGLTGEGQPQHF. DNA of the CDR3: TGTGCTAGTGGCTTAACAGGGGAGGGACAGCCCCAGCATTTT.

The rearrangement uses TRBV30 and TRBJ1-4; D remains unclear. The CDR3 runs to 10 residues. Per germline, CDR1 GTSNPN and CDR2 SVGIG (reference sequence). Trimming cost V 1 base and J 10 bases, with 4 bases left between them. The CDR3: CAWSDVKLFF. CDR3 nucleotide sequence: TGTGCCTGGAGTGATGTAAAACTGTTTTTT.

The V call is TRBV18, the J call TRBJ1-4; D call uncertain. The germline V and J ends were trimmed by 3 bases and 5 bases, with 7 bases remaining between them. The CDR3 has 13 residues. Germline V gives CDR1 KGHSH, CDR2 LQKENI. CDR3 region: CASSPAPNEKLFF. CDR3 nucleotides: TGTGCCAGCTCACCGGCCCCAAATGAAAAACTGTTTTTT.

This clone was observed a handful of times. The chain is built from TRBV30 and TRBJ1-5; a weak D match, TRBD1 (5 bases). This CDR3 has 14 residues. CDR1 and CDR2 from the germline V gene are GTSNPN and SVGIG (reference sequence). V lost 5 bases and J 0 bases, leaving 11 bases between the germline ends. This CDR3 reads CAWGAGTSNQPQHF. The CDR3 DNA reads as TGTGCCTGGGGAGCAGGGACTAGCAATCAGCCCCAGCATTTT.

The chain links TRBV7-3 to TRBJ1-1; D possibly corresponds to TRBD1 (5 bases). CDR3 length: 13 residues. The germline V and J ends were trimmed by 4 bases and 4 bases, with 10 bases remaining between them. Per germline, CDR1 SGHTA and CDR2 FQGTGA. CDR3 coding DNA: TGTGCCAGCAGCTACTTGGGACCCACTGAAGCTTTCTTT. Translating it yields CASSYLGPTEAFF.